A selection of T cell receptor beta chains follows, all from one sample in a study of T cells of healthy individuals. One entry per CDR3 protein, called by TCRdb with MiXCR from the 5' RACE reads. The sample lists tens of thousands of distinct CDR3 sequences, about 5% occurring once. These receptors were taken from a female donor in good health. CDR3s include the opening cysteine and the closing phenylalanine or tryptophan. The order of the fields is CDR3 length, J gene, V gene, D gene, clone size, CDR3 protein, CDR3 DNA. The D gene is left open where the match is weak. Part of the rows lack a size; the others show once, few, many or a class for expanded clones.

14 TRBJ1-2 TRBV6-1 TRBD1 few CASSGMGQEYGYTF TGTGCCAGCAGTGGGATGGGACAGGAATATGGCTACACCTTC
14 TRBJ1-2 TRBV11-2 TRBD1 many CASSPKGGLVGYTF TGTGCCAGCAGCCCAAAAGGGGGCCTGGTTGGCTACACCTTC
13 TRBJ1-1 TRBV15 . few CATSRAANTEAFF TGTGCCACCAGCAGGGCGGCAAACACTGAAGCTTTCTTT
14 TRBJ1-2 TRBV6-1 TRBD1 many CASSLRGRDYGYTF TGTGCCAGCAGTCTCAGGGGGCGCGACTATGGCTACACCTTC
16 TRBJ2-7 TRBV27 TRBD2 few CASSLIERGTPYEQYF TGTGCCAGCAGTCTAATAGAGCGGGGGACCCCCTACGAGCAGTACTTC
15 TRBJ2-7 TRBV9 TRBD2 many CASAGTSGRAVEQYF TGTGCCAGCGCCGGGACTAGCGGGAGGGCCGTAGAGCAGTACTTC
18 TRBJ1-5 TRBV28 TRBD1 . CASSRGDRGVFGNQPQHF TGTGCCAGCAGCCGTGGGGACAGGGGGGTATTTGGCAATCAGCCCCAGCATTTT
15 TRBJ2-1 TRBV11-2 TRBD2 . CASSSTSGRPNEQFF TGTGCCAGCAGCTCCACTAGCGGGAGACCCAATGAGCAGTTCTTC
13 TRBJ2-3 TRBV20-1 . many CSASTDSTDTQYF TGCAGTGCTTCGACAGACAGCACAGATACGCAGTATTTT
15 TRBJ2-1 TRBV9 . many CASTLGDHSYNEQFF TGTGCCAGCACACTAGGGGACCATTCCTACAATGAGCAGTTCTTC
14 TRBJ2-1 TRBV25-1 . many CASSDGGLGNEQFF TGTGCCAGCAGTGATGGCGGGCTTGGGAATGAGCAGTTCTTC
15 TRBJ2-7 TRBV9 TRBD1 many CASSPGTAASYEQYF TGTGCCAGCAGCCCCGGGACAGCGGCCTCCTACGAGCAGTACTTC
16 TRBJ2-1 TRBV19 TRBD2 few CASSMTSGGSYNEQFF TGTGCCAGTAGTATGACTAGCGGGGGCTCCTACAATGAGCAGTTCTTC
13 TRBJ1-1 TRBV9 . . CASSVKGGTEAFF TGTGCCAGCAGCGTAAAGGGGGGCACTGAAGCTTTCTTT
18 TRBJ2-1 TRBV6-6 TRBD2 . CASSYLGTSGTVWNEQFF TGTGCCAGCAGTTACCTCGGGACTAGCGGGACCGTCTGGAATGAGCAGTTCTTC
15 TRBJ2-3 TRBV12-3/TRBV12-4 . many CASSSGGSVTDTQYF TGTGCCAGCAGTTCAGGGGGGAGTGTGACAGATACGCAGTATTTT
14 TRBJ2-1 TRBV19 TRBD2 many CASSGAGGSGKQFF TGTGCCAGTAGTGGAGCGGGAGGGTCGGGTAAGCAGTTCTTC
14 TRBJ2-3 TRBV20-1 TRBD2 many CSATGTSSADTQYF TGCAGTGCTACAGGGACTAGCTCGGCAGATACGCAGTATTTT
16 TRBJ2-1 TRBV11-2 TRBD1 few CASSYDPRDSYNEQFF TGTGCCAGCAGCTACGACCCCCGGGACAGCTACAATGAGCAGTTCTTC
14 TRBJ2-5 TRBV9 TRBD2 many CASSVLGTSLTQYF TGTGCCAGCAGCGTACTGGGGACTAGCCTAACCCAGTACTTC
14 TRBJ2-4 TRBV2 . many CASSEVLVGNIQYF TGTGCCAGCAGTGAGGTCTTAGTCGGAAACATTCAGTACTTC
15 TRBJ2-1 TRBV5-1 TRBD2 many CASSLSSGSYNEQFF TGCGCCAGCAGCTTGTCCAGCGGGAGCTACAATGAGCAGTTCTTC
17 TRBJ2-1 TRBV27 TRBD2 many CASSLTSGRITYNEQFF TGTGCCAGCAGTTTGACTAGCGGGAGGATCACTTACAATGAGCAGTTCTTC
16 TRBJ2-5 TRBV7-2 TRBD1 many CASSLGQGAFRETQYF TGTGCCAGCAGCCTAGGACAGGGGGCGTTCAGAGAGACCCAGTACTTC
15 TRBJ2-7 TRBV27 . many CASSLTEGGPYEQYF TGTGCCAGCAGTTTAACGGAAGGGGGGCCCTACGAGCAGTACTTC
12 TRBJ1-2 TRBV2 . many CASRGTRYGYTF TGTGCCAGCAGAGGGACTCGCTATGGCTACACCTTC
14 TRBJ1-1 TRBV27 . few CASIGGPSGTEAFF TGTGCCAGCATCGGAGGACCTTCTGGCACTGAAGCTTTCTTT
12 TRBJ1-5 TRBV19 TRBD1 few CASSPRDSGQHF TGTGCCAGTAGTCCAAGGGACAGCGGCCAGCATTTT
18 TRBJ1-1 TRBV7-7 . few CASSPQGGGWGYIPEAFF TGTGCTAGCAGCCCGCAAGGAGGTGGTTGGGGATACATTCCCGAAGCTTTCTTT
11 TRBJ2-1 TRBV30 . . CAWSVRGEQFF TGTGCCTGGAGTGTACGGGGTGAGCAGTTCTTC
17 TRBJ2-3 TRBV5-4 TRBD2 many CASSLDLAGLSTDTQYF TGTGCCAGCAGCTTGGATTTAGCGGGACTTAGCACAGATACGCAGTATTTT
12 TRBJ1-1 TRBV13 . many CASSRANTEAFF TGTGCCAGCAGCCGAGCAAACACTGAAGCTTTCTTT
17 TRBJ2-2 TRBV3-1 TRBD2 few CASSQSGLADNTGELFF TGTGCCAGCAGCCAGTCTGGACTAGCGGATAACACCGGGGAGCTGTTTTTT
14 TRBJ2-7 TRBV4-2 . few CASSQGVLGYEQYF TGTGCCAGCAGCCAAGGTGTACTCGGGTACGAGCAGTACTTC
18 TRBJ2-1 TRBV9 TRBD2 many CASSGGTSGVSSYNEQFF TGTGCCAGCAGCGGGGGGACTAGCGGGGTGAGCTCCTACAATGAGCAGTTCTTC
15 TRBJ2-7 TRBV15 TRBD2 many CATSRDDSGTYEQYF TGTGCCACCAGCAGGGACGATAGCGGGACCTACGAGCAGTACTTC
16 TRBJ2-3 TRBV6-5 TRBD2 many CASSYGSSGSRDTQYF TGTGCCAGCAGTTACGGGTCTAGCGGGAGTAGGGATACGCAGTATTTT
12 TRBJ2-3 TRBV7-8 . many CASSLDRDTQYF TGTGCCAGCAGCTTAGATCGAGATACGCAGTATTTT
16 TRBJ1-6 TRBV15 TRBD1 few CATSSQLGTGNSPLHF TGTGCCACCAGCAGCCAGCTCGGGACAGGGAATTCACCCCTCCACTTT
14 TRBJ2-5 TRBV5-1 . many CASSVRDTQETQYF TGCGCCAGCAGCGTCCGGGACACCCAAGAGACCCAGTACTTC
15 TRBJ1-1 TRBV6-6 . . CASSYPGTGWTEAFF TGTGCCAGCAGTTACCCGGGGACCGGGTGGACTGAAGCTTTCTTT
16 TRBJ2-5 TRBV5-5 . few CASSLGPGPEQETQYF TGTGCCAGCAGCTTGGGCCCCGGGCCTGAACAAGAGACCCAGTACTTC
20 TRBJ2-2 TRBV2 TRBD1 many CANEQLAGGTGGPSVGELFF TGTGCCAACGAGCAGCTGGCCGGCGGGACAGGTGGGCCCTCCGTCGGGGAGCTGTTTTTT
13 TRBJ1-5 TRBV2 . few CASRRRENQPQHF TGTGCCAGCCGCAGACGGGAAAATCAGCCCCAGCATTTT
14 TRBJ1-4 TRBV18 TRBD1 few CASSEQGANEKLFF TGTGCCAGCTCCGAACAGGGGGCTAATGAAAAACTGTTTTTT
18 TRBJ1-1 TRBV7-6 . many CASSPPGSGERTMTEAFF TGTGCCAGCAGCCCCCCCGGCTCGGGGGAACGAACTATGACTGAAGCTTTCTTT
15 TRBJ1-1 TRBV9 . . CASSVGPGAETEAFF TGTGCCAGCAGCGTAGGGCCGGGGGCCGAGACTGAAGCTTTCTTT
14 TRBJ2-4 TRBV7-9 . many CASSSLAAKNIQYF TGTGCCAGCAGCTCTCTAGCGGCCAAAAACATTCAGTACTTC
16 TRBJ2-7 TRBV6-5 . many CASSPQTGLGYYEQYF TGTGCCAGCAGCCCTCAAACCGGACTGGGGTACTACGAGCAGTACTTC
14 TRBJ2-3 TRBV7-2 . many CASSFGAATDTQYF TGTGCCAGCAGCTTCGGGGCCGCCACAGATACGCAGTATTTT
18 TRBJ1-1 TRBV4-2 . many CASSQDTGGSAGGTEAFF TGTGCCAGCAGCCAAGACACCGGGGGTTCCGCGGGAGGGACTGAAGCTTTCTTT
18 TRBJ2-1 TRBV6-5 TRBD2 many CASSSGLAGRTFYNEQFF TGTGCCAGCAGCTCCGGACTAGCGGGACGAACTTTCTACAATGAGCAGTTCTTC
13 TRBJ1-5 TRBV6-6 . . CASRDTGNQPQHF TGTGCCAGCAGAGACACTGGCAATCAGCCCCAGCATTTT
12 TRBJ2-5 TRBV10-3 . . CAAGRIQETQYF TGTGCCGCCGGGCGGATCCAAGAGACCCAGTACTTC
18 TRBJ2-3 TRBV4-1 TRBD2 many CASSHGTSGRASTDTQYF TGCGCCAGCAGCCACGGGACTAGCGGGAGGGCTAGCACAGATACGCAGTATTTT
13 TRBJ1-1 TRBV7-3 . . CASSIRQAYEAFF TGTGCCAGCAGCATTAGACAGGCTTATGAAGCTTTCTTT
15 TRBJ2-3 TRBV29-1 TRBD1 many CSVDGTGEGADTQYF TGCAGCGTGGACGGGACAGGGGAAGGGGCAGATACGCAGTATTTT
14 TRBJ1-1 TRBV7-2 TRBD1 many CASRPGQGNTEAFF TGTGCCAGCAGACCGGGACAGGGTAACACTGAAGCTTTCTTT
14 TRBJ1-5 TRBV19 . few CASSYGRINQPQHF TGTGCCAGTAGCTACGGACGGATCAATCAGCCCCAGCATTTT